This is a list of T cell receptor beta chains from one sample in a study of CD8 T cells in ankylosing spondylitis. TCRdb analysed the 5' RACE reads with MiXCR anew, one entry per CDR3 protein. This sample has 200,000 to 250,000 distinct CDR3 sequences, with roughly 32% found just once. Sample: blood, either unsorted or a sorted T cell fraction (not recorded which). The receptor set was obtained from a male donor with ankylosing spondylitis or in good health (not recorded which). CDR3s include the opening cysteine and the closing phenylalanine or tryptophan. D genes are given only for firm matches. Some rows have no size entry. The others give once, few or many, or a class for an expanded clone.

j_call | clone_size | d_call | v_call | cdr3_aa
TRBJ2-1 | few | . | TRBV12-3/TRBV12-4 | CASSLFPPTYNEQFF
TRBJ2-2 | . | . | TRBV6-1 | CASTLPHAGAGELFF
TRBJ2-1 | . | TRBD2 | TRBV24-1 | CGTSDRAGSSYNEQFF
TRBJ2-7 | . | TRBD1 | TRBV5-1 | CASSSTGQGFSYEQYF
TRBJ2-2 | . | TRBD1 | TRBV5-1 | CASSDRGDTGELFF
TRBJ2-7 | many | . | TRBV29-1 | CSVQTPGYEQYF
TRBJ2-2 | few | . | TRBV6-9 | CPRGELFF
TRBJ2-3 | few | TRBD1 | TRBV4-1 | CASSQTRDSSTQYF
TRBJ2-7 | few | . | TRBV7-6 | CASCTPTSKFYEQYF
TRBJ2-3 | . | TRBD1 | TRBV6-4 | CASSPSAGQGGADTQYF
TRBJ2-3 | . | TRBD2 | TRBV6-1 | CASTRRGGGLAADTQYF
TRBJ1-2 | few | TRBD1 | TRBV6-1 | CASSPRTGYGYTF
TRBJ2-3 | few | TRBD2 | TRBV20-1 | CSADISSGGVRDTQYF
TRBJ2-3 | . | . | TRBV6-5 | CASSYRRSTDTQYF
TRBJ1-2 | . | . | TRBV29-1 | CSVEPFGGGDYGYTF
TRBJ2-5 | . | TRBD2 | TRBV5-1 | CASSWTSPQETQYF
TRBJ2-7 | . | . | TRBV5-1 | CASSRIPDGVSYEQYF
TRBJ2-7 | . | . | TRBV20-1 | CSAMRGYEQYF
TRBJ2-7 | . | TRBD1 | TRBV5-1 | CASSVAPGQGTYEQYF
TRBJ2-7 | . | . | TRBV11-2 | CASSPPVYEQYF
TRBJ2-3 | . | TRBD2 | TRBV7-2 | CASSLAGTSGDTQYF
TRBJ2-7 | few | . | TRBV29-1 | CSVEGVAGSSYEQYF
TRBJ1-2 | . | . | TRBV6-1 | CASSPTAGALTYGYTF
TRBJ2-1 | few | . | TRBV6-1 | CASGRGRDYNEQFF
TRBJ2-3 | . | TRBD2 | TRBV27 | CASSLTSGGPPDTQYF
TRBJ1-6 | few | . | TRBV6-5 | CASSYYGPSYNSPLHF
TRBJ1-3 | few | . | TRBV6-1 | CASSEVAVGGNTIYF
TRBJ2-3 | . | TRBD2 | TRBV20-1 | CSASGGKSDTQYF
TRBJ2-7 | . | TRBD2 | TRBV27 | CASSLGAGAYEQYF
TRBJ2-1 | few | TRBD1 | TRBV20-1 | CSARSWTGTDESSYNEQFF
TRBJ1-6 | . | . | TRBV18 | CASSPGAYNSPLHF
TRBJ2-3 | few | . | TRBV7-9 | CASSKYAAGADTQYF
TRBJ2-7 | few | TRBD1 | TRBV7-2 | CASSPPTGAGYEQYF
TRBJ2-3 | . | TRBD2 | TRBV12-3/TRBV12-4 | CASSSFPSGATDTQYF
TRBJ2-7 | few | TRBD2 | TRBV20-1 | CSAPSAGLNEQYF
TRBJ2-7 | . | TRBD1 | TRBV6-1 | CASSHQGQGYEQYF
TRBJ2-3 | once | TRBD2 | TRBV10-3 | CASTVGLAGGPGTDTQYF
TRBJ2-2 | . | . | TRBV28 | CASQYSGHNTGELFF
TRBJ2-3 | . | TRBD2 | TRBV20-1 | CSASSGGARVTQYF
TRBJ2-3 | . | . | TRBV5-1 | CASSGPGLKADTQYF
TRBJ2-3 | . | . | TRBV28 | CASSSPTASTDTQYF
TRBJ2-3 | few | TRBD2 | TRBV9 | CASSIGTSGGPDTQYF
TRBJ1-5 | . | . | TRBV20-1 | CSARQGSGNQPQHF
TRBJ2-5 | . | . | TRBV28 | CASSPQSGETQYF
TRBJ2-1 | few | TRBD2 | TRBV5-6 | CASSLIYGGGDYNEQFF
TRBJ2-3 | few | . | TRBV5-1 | CASSLGENTQYF
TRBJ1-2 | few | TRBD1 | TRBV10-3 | CAISGGTGPGYTF
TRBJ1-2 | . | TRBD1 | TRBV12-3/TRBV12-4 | CASIQTGGAGGYTF
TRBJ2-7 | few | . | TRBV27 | CASRDSFYEQYF
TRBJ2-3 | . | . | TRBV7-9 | CASSSQGPDTQYF
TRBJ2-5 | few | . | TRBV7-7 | CASSLGGGAETQYF
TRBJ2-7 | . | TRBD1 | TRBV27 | CASSIQGDPYEQYF
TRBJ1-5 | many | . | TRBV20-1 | CSARDTQYQPQHF
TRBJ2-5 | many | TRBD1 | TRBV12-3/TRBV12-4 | CASSDREQETQYF
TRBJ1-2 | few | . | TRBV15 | CATSRPDGNYGYTF